The rows below give T cell receptor beta chains drawn from one sample of a study of T cell changes during pregnancy in multiple sclerosis. The assay was immunoSEQ multiplex PCR, and TCRdb's table has in-frame clones only and misses some. The sample contains tens of thousands of clones, just over 90% of which appear only once. The sequencing here drew on CD8+ T cells from peripheral blood mononuclear cells, taken in the first trimester of pregnancy. The receptors shown here come from a female donor with multiple sclerosis, enrolled in a pregnancy study. CDR3s include the opening cysteine and the closing phenylalanine or tryptophan.

cdr3_aa j_call v_call
CASSQHSGIPTDTQYF TRBJ2-3 TRBV14
CASSSLTPGQGGYEQYF TRBJ2-7 TRBV7-9
CASSTIQGAGNNEQFF TRBJ2-1 TRBV2
CASSFHTWTSGRILYEQYF TRBJ2-7 TRBV7-4
CASSAGLAGEGRSYNEQFF TRBJ2-1 TRBV5-8
CASRTGTVHRETQYF TRBJ2-5 TRBV6-1
CASSRWLGQSYEQYF TRBJ2-7 TRBV4-1
CASRSPGTGNNEQFF TRBJ2-1 TRBV7-8
CASSLLAERSYEQYF TRBJ2-7 TRBV4-1
CASSLALGHRAYEQYF TRBJ2-7 TRBV7-9
CASSQYEPPSYEQYF TRBJ2-7 TRBV27
CASSLTGEKLFF TRBJ1-4 TRBV7-9
CASQRGTSGPNEQFF TRBJ2-1 TRBV6-4
CATSSQGLADSTDTQYF TRBJ2-3 TRBV15
CASSQPSSGRYEQYF TRBJ2-7 TRBV13
CASSQGQGAYEQYF TRBJ2-7 TRBV4-3
CASSLSQTGIEQYF TRBJ2-7 TRBV7-6
CASSGGQGADEQFF TRBJ2-1 TRBV5-8
CASSLGLYYYEQYF TRBJ2-7 TRBV7-2
CASRTSGEQFF TRBJ2-1 TRBV7-9
CSVALAGEWETQYF TRBJ2-5 TRBV29-1
CASSYSSTGVEQYF TRBJ2-7 TRBV6-5
CSVVGAGELFF TRBJ2-2 TRBV29-1